Listed below are T cell receptor beta chains from one sample, sequenced in a study of regulatory T cells. Sequencing was performed with immunoSEQ multiplex PCR; in TCRdb, only in-frame clones are kept and a portion is missing. The sample has under 30,000 clones, around nine tenths seen once. Input material: conventional CD4+ T cells sorted from blood. The receptors originated from a child between 5 and 17 years old with CD3G deficiency. Each CDR3 is given with its conserved first and last residue.

cdr3_length j_call v_call cdr3_aa
13 TRBJ1-2 TRBV6-1 CASSYTGITGYTF
15 TRBJ2-3 TRBV30 CAWSPWAKSGDTQYF
17 TRBJ2-5 TRBV28 CASSLSASGRGEETQYF
14 TRBJ2-7 TRBV6-1 CASRGGGSISEQYF
17 TRBJ1-4 TRBV19 CASSARGIGKVVEKLFF
12 TRBJ2-6 TRBV9 CASSVEGNVLTF
14 TRBJ1-1 TRBV28 CASSLRGGITEAFF
14 TRBJ1-2 TRBV5-1 CASSLGIRGDGYTF
15 TRBJ1-2 TRBV28 CASSPGTPSPAGYTF
13 TRBJ2-1 TRBV29-1 CSAGTRSYNEQFF
14 TRBJ2-2 TRBV19 CASSRREFTGELFF
16 TRBJ2-1 TRBV28 CASSRANRVSYNEQFF
13 TRBJ2-1 TRBV28 CASSLYLVSEQFF
13 TRBJ2-5 TRBV7-6 CASSWTGQETQYF
15 TRBJ2-2 TRBV6-1 CASRRTSGSTGELFF
14 TRBJ2-6 TRBV19 CASSTRAGANVLTF
16 TRBJ2-3 TRBV7-9 CASSRRPRQGTDTQYF
15 TRBJ1-5 TRBV28 CASSFEGRGNQPQHF
14 TRBJ1-2 TRBV6-1 CASSEGGRPYGYTF
14 TRBJ2-7 TRBV7-2 CASSLNRGSYEQYF
14 TRBJ2-7 TRBV6-1 CASSVGTADHEQYF
14 TRBJ1-5 TRBV28 CASSAPQGRQPQHF
14 TRBJ1-1 TRBV6-1 CASSAGRGGTEAFF
15 TRBJ1-5 TRBV28 CASSRRGLGNQPQHF
12 TRBJ1-2 TRBV6-1 CATNRLDPGYTF